These 28 T cell receptor beta chains originate from one sample sequenced in a study of T cell repertoires and leukemia-associated antigens. Via MiXCR, TCRdb re-called the 5' RACE reads, giving one row per CDR3 protein. The sample carries about 14,000 distinct CDR3 sequences, 30% to 40% recorded once. No antigen is known for these receptors. The source material was CD3+ T cells sorted from blood and cultured. Receptors were obtained from a female donor in good health.

This clonotype ranks as medium-sized (0.01 to 0.1%). The chain uses TRBV12-3 or TRBV12-4 and TRBJ2-5; 11 bases agree with TRBD2. Trimming at V came to 6 bases and at J to 2 bases, leaving 8 bases not matched to a gene. This CDR3 has 16 amino acids. The CDR3 reads CASRTSSGRIQETQYF. The CDR3 DNA sequence: TGTGCCAGCAGAACCTCTAGCGGGAGGATTCAAGAGACCCAGTACTTC.

This clonotype was seen at least ten times. This chain links TRBV20-1 with TRBJ1-2; 7 bases match TRBD1. Per the germline V gene, CDR1 is DFQATT and CDR2 is SNEGSKA (reference sequence). The CDR3 length is 16 residues. Unmatched junction bases numbered 14, after V lost 3 bases and J lost 4 bases. The CDR3, as DNA: TGCAGTGCTAGGCCAACCGGGACAGTCTCTTTCTATGGCTACACCTTC. Protein sequence: CSARPTGTVSFYGYTF.

This clonotype counts as medium-sized. The chain joins TRBV20-1 to TRBJ1-3, with D hard to call. The CDR3 contains 14 residues. The germline V and J ends were trimmed by 4 bases and 0 bases, with 10 bases remaining between them. Germline CDR1 and CDR2: DFQATT and SNEGSKA (reference sequence). The CDR3 loop is CSAKTGVSGNTIYF. CDR3 sequence (DNA): TGCAGTGCTAAAACTGGGGTCTCTGGAAACACCATATATTTT.

This clonotype was picked up one time. The junction differs from germline at one of its ends, possibly a read error. The rearrangement joins TRBV7-8 to TRBJ1-2; the D gene is possibly TRBD1 (6 bases). Germline CDR1 and CDR2: SGHVS and FQNEAQ. The CDR3 length is 14 residues. The CDR3 sequence is CAGSLAAEGGGYTF. CDR3 DNA sequence: TGTGCCGGCAGCTTAGCAGCGGAAGGGGGTGGCTACACCTTC.

Worth noting for this clonotype: One end of the junction is discordant with germline, which a read error may explain. The chain employs TRBV20-1 and TRBJ2-7; weak D call: TRBD2 (5 bases). Germline V gene sequence: CDR1 DFQATT, CDR2 SNEGSKA (reference sequence). This CDR3 contains 14 residues. CDR3: CSTRGISVSYEQYF. CDR3 in DNA: TGCAGTACTAGAGGCATTTCCGTTTCCTACGAGCAGTACTTC.

The V and J genes are TRBV7-9 and TRBJ2-1; TRBD1 might be the D (5 bases). From germline, CDR1 is SEHNR and CDR2 FQNEAQ (reference sequence). The CDR3 is 13 residues long. V was pared by 2 bases and J by 12 bases, with 14 bases between. In DNA form, the CDR3 reads TGTGCCAGCAGCTTATTAGGGGTCGGTGGGCAGTTCTTC. Its translation is CASSLLGVGGQFF.

This clonotype occurred many times. V and J are TRBV20-1 and TRBJ2-7, with 7 bases fitting TRBD2. The V and J ends lost 0 bases and 3 bases, in that order; junction bases with no gene match: 8. The germline V gene encodes CDR1 DFQATT and CDR2 SNEGSKA (reference sequence). The CDR3 has 15 residues. CDR3 protein: CSARDGGRADYEQYF. As DNA, the CDR3 is TGCAGTGCTAGAGATGGAGGGAGGGCCGACTACGAGCAGTACTTC.

The chain recombines TRBV15 with TRBJ2-6; 9 bases align to TRBD1. CDR1 and CDR2 (germline): LNHNV, YYDKDF (reference sequence). Losses at the gene ends were 1 base for V and 0 bases for J; bases not matched to a gene: 7. The CDR3 sequence is 19 residues long. In DNA, the CDR3 is TGTGCCACCAGCAGAGTCACCGGGACAGGGTCCTCTGGGGCCAACGTCCTGACTTTC. It codes for CATSRVTGTGSSGANVLTF.

This clonotype was recorded many times. The rearrangement links TRBV20-1 to TRBJ2-3; 13 bases fit TRBD2. Germline V gives CDR1 DFQATT, CDR2 SNEGSKA (reference sequence). V trimming: 4 bases; J trimming: 7 bases; junction bases outside the gene matches: 17. CDR3 length: 18 amino acids. This chain's CDR3 is CSAKARGLAGLERNTQYF. CDR3 nucleotide sequence: TGCAGTGCTAAGGCCCGGGGACTAGCGGGATTGGAGCGAAATACGCAGTATTTT.

A few counts support this clonotype. The CDR3 DNA follows: TGCGCCAGCAGCTTGGACTCGACTAGCACAGATACGCAGTATTTT. Translation: CASSLDSTSTDTQYF. The chain employs TRBV5-1 and TRBJ2-3; D gene ambiguous. The CDR3 is made up of 15 amino acids. V lost 0 bases and J 0 bases, leaving 8 bases between the germline ends. The V gene's germline CDR1 is SGHRS and CDR2 YFSETQ.

About this clonotype: This could be a read error, since a much larger clone is one nucleotide away. The DNA for the CDR3 is TGCGCCAGCACCGTTTGGGGCGGGGACGCTGAAGCTTTCTTT. Translated: CASTVWGGDAEAFF. The rearrangement links TRBV5-1 to TRBJ1-1; a weak D match, TRBD1 (5 bases). The germline gives CDR1 SGHRS, CDR2 YFSETQ. The CDR3 runs 14 residues. V lost 6 bases and J lost 6, with 18 bases in between.

This clonotype is medium-sized (0.01 to 0.1%). The chain joins TRBV5-1 to TRBJ2-7; D may correspond to TRBD1 or TRBD2 (5 bases each). Germline V gene data show CDR1 as SGHRS and CDR2 as YFSETQ. CDR3 length equals 12 residues. Trimming pared 8 bases from V and 6 bases from J, leaving 15 bases between. As DNA, the CDR3 is TGCGCCAGTCGGCCCCCGAGGGGCGAGCAGTACTTC. This translates into CASRPPRGEQYF.

A single count supports this clonotype. This chain uses TRBV20-1 with TRBJ2-1; 14 nucleotides line up with TRBD2. This CDR3 is built from 16 residues. From germline, CDR1 is DFQATT and CDR2 SNEGSKA (reference sequence). Unmatched junction bases numbered 6, after V lost 0 bases and J lost 8 bases. The CDR3 DNA is TGCAGTGCTAGAGACGGGACTAGCGGGAGTTTCTATGAGCAGTTCTTC. Translation gives CSARDGTSGSFYEQFF.

The chain employs TRBV7-9 and TRBJ1-1; 9 nucleotides match TRBD1. V gave up 5 bases and J gave up 8 bases; unmatched junction bases: 15. Per the germline V gene, CDR1 is SEHNR and CDR2 is FQNEAQ (reference sequence). This CDR3 comprises 16 residues. The CDR3 nucleotides are TGTGCCAGCAGCCATAGTGGGGGACAGGGAAAAAAAGAAGCTTTCTTT. Amino acids: CASSHSGGQGKKEAFF.

This clonotype is medium-sized within its sample. The J gene is TRBJ2-7, the V gene TRBV29-1; weak D call: TRBD2 (5 bases). CDR3 size: 11 residues. Trimming cost V 4 bases and J 5 bases, with 9 bases left between them. In germline, CDR1 is SQVTM, CDR2 ANQGSEA. The CDR3 DNA is TGCAGCGTTGGCTCCGGGAACGAGCAGTACTTC. It codes for CSVGSGNEQYF.

The chain carries TRBV12-3 or TRBV12-4 and TRBJ2-7; 12 bases are a match to TRBD2. The ends lost 3 bases at V and 5 bases at J; junction bases unmatched: 8. The CDR3 spans 16 residues. CDR3 in DNA: TGTGCCAGCAGTTTCCTGGCTAGCGGGAGGGCAGACGAGCAGTACTTC. Protein: CASSFLASGRADEQYF.

Points on this clonotype: The final CDR3 position lacks the conserved phenylalanine or tryptophan, pointing to a likely read error. This chain uses TRBV6-5 with TRBJ1-2; no clear D gene. CDR3 length equals 14 residues. The V end was cut by 6 bases, the J end by 3 bases, with 14 bases between. CDR1 and CDR2 (germline): MNHEY, SVGAGI. The CDR3 reads CASSPNTRDYGYTS. CDR3 nucleotides: TGTGCCAGCAGCCCCAATACCCGCGACTATGGCTACACCTCC.

The gene calls are TRBV6-5 and TRBJ2-5; a possible D gene is TRBD2 (6 bases). The CDR3 has 14 residues. Germline V lookup: CDR1 MNHEY, CDR2 SVGAGI. Trimming removed 8 bases at V and 1 base at J, with 14 bases between. The CDR3 DNA reads TGTGCCAGCCGTGTTAGCGGATTCCAAGAGACCCAGTACTTC. The encoded protein is CASRVSGFQETQYF.

In this sample, this clonotype turned up many times. The genes are TRBV29-1 and TRBJ1-5; a weak D match, TRBD1 (6 bases). CDR3 length: 14 residues. Trimming removed 4 bases from V and 0 bases from J, with 10 bases in between. The germline CDR1 and CDR2 sequences are SQVTM and ANQGSEA. CDR3 DNA: TGCAGCGTTGCAGGGGTTAATAGCAATCAGCCCCAGCATTTT. It is translated as CSVAGVNSNQPQHF.

This clonotype is categorized as medium-sized. The chain links TRBV5-1 to TRBJ2-7; D perhaps matches TRBD1 (6 bases). CDR3 size: 13 residues. V lost 6 bases and J 2 bases, leaving 12 bases between the germline ends. CDR1 and CDR2 (germline): SGHRS, YFSETQ. The CDR3 region is CASNLQGAYEQYF. The CDR3 nucleotides are TGCGCCAGCAACCTACAGGGAGCCTACGAGCAGTACTTC.

The CDR3 loop is CASSFRRLGLGRTGELFF. Written as DNA, the CDR3 is TGTGCCAGCAGTTTTAGGCGTTTGGGACTGGGCAGGACCGGGGAGCTGTTTTTT. The chain uses TRBV12-3 or TRBV12-4 and TRBJ2-2; possible D gene TRBD2, 6 bases. The CDR3 spans 18 residues. With 3 bases removed from V and 5 bases from J, the gap between germline ends came to 22 bases.

This clonotype was observed once. Since no conserved phenylalanine or tryptophan closes the CDR3, a read error is the likely cause. The rearrangement links TRBV19 to TRBJ2-5; 7 bases agree with TRBD2. This CDR3 comprises 14 residues. The germline gives CDR1 LNHDA, CDR2 SQIVND (reference sequence). V trimming: 5 bases; J trimming: 11 bases; junction bases outside the gene matches: 14. The CDR3 DNA reads TGTGCCAGTAGTTTAAGGCTGAGGGAGGGGTCTCAGTACCTC. Amino acids: CASSLRLREGSQYL.

This clonotype was seen many times. Given a much more abundant clone one base away, this may be a read error. The gene calls are TRBV7-9 and TRBJ2-5, with D possibly matching TRBD2 (6 bases). From germline, CDR1 is SEHNR and CDR2 FQNEAQ (reference sequence). The CDR3 runs to 15 residues. CDR3 region: CASSLALRGGETQCF. The DNA for the CDR3 is TGTGCCAGCAGCTTAGCGCTGAGAGGCGGGGAGACCCAGTGCTTC.

This clonotype is medium-sized by share. The CDR3 nucleotides read TGCAGTGCTAGAGAGTCCCTAACGGCCGGGGAGCTGTTTTTT. Residues: CSARESLTAGELFF. The rearrangement links TRBV20-1 to TRBJ2-2; D is uncertain. Germline CDR1 and CDR2: DFQATT and SNEGSKA (reference sequence). Trimming stripped 0 bases from V and 6 bases from J, with 11 bases between. The length of the CDR3 is 14 residues.

This chain links TRBV12-3 or TRBV12-4 with TRBJ1-4; D perhaps matches TRBD1 (5 bases). Trimming removed 5 bases at V and 10 bases at J, with 14 bases between. The CDR3 is 13 amino acids. CDR3: CASSLGRRGKLFF. The CDR3 DNA sequence: TGTGCCAGCAGTCTCGGAAGGAGGGGAAAACTGTTTTTT.

By proportion, this clonotype is medium-sized (0.01 to 0.1%). The chain joins TRBV28 to TRBJ2-7; maybe TRBD2 (5 bases). The CDR3 contains 14 residues. CDR1 is MDHEN and CDR2 is SYDVKM in the germline V gene. With 1 base removed from V and 2 bases from J, the gap between germline ends came to 9 bases. CDR3 sequence reads: CASSLSGFPYEQYF. The CDR3 region has the DNA TGTGCCAGCAGTTTATCGGGGTTCCCCTACGAGCAGTACTTC.

This clonotype has only a few counts. The V and J genes are TRBV7-2 and TRBJ1-2; no firm D call. The CDR3 sequence is 14 residues long. Germline-derived CDR1 and CDR2 are SGHTA and FQGNSA. V lost 1 base, J lost 3 bases, and 9 bases lay in between. The CDR3 sequence: CASSLDSLHYGYTF. CDR3 coding DNA: TGTGCCAGCAGCTTAGATTCACTACACTATGGCTACACCTTC. The full variable domain, in which reference TRBV7-2 and TRBJ1-2 provide the parts outside the CDR3, is GAGVSQSPSNKVTEKGKDVELRCDPISGHTALYWYRQSLGQGLEFLIYFQGNSAPDKSGLPSDRFSAERTGGSVSTLTIQRTQQEDSAVYLCASSLDSLHYGYTFGSGTRLTVV.

The table lists this clonotype with a few counts. The V gene is TRBV11-2, the J gene TRBJ2-2, with 7 positions matching TRBD2. The J segment lost 0 bases and the V segment lost 1 base, leaving 8 bases of the junction unmatched. This CDR3 region has 18 residues. Germline V gives CDR1 SGHAT, CDR2 FQNNGV. This CDR3 is CASSLVKIGTTNTGELFF. Here the CDR3 DNA reads TGTGCCAGCAGCTTAGTCAAAATAGGGACTACGAACACCGGGGAGCTGTTTTTT.